The rows below give T cell receptor beta chains drawn from one sample of a study of T-cell reconstitution after alpha-beta-depleted transplantation in children. TCRdb analysed the PCR reads with MiXCR anew, one entry per CDR3 protein. This sample has hundreds of thousands of distinct CDR3 sequences; under 15% occur once, and the top ten carry 0.79%. The sample was PBMCs, taken before TCRalphabeta/CD19-depleted stem cell transplant. The origin of the receptors is a girl aged 2 to 9 with congenital amegakaryocytic thrombocytopenia, due to receive a stem cell transplant. The CDR3 runs from the conserved cysteine through the conserved F or W. D genes are given only for firm matches. A clone size is listed for some rows: how often the clone was seen (once, few, many), or a class if it is expanded.

v_call: TRBV18
j_call: TRBJ2-7
clone_size: NA
d_call: NA
cdr3_aa: CASSPESTYAYEQYF
cdr3_nt: TGTGCCAGCTCACCGGAGTCTACATACGCCTACGAGCAGTACTTC

v_call: TRBV11-1
j_call: TRBJ2-5
clone_size: few
d_call: NA
cdr3_aa: CASSPAGGVQETQYF
cdr3_nt: TGTGCCAGCAGCCCGGCCGGTGGCGTCCAAGAGACCCAGTACTTC

v_call: TRBV6-1
j_call: TRBJ2-4
clone_size: many
d_call: TRBD2
cdr3_aa: CASIPGTSKAKNIQYF
cdr3_nt: TGTGCCAGCATCCCCGGGACTAGCAAGGCCAAAAACATTCAGTACTTC

v_call: TRBV5-1
j_call: TRBJ2-7
clone_size: many
d_call: NA
cdr3_aa: CASSGDLTSTYEQYF
cdr3_nt: TGCGCCAGCAGTGGCGACCTTACATCGACGTACGAGCAGTACTTC

v_call: TRBV20-1
j_call: TRBJ2-2
clone_size: many
d_call: NA
cdr3_aa: CSVRVDTGELFF
cdr3_nt: TGCAGTGTCAGGGTAGACACCGGGGAGCTGTTTTTT

v_call: TRBV12-3/TRBV12-4
j_call: TRBJ2-7
clone_size: many
d_call: NA
cdr3_aa: CASSLGHYEQYF
cdr3_nt: TGTGCCAGCAGTTTAGGCCACTACGAGCAGTACTTC

v_call: TRBV5-1
j_call: TRBJ1-2
clone_size: many
d_call: NA
cdr3_aa: CASSLWGTYGYTF
cdr3_nt: TGCGCCAGCAGCTTGTGGGGGACCTATGGCTACACCTTC

v_call: TRBV10-3
j_call: TRBJ2-1
clone_size: NA
d_call: TRBD2
cdr3_aa: CAITSGSPYNEQFF
cdr3_nt: TGTGCCATCACCAGCGGGAGTCCCTACAATGAGCAGTTCTTC

v_call: TRBV29-1
j_call: TRBJ2-2
clone_size: many
d_call: NA
cdr3_aa: CSVGGDNPNTGELFF
cdr3_nt: TGCAGCGTTGGTGGGGACAACCCGAACACCGGGGAGCTGTTTTTT

v_call: TRBV5-5
j_call: TRBJ2-1
clone_size: NA
d_call: NA
cdr3_aa: CASSPETGLSYNEQFF
cdr3_nt: TGTGCCAGCAGCCCTGAAACAGGGCTATCCTACAATGAGCAGTTCTTC

v_call: TRBV11-1
j_call: TRBJ2-1
clone_size: few
d_call: TRBD2
cdr3_aa: CASSLLPGTSGRLTLYNEQFF
cdr3_nt: TGTGCCAGCAGCTTACTCCCGGGAACTAGCGGGAGGTTGACCCTCTACAATGAGCAGTTCTTC

v_call: TRBV6-4
j_call: TRBJ2-7
clone_size: many
d_call: TRBD2
cdr3_aa: CASRKTGLAGDSGPGEQYF
cdr3_nt: TGTGCCAGCAGAAAAACCGGACTAGCGGGAGATTCAGGCCCTGGGGAGCAGTACTTC

v_call: TRBV10-3
j_call: TRBJ2-3
clone_size: many
d_call: NA
cdr3_aa: CAISESTFATDTQYF
cdr3_nt: TGTGCCATCAGTGAGTCGACATTCGCCACAGATACGCAGTATTTT

v_call: TRBV27
j_call: TRBJ2-1
clone_size: NA
d_call: TRBD1
cdr3_aa: CASSSNSGQANEQFF
cdr3_nt: TGTGCCAGCAGTTCCAACTCGGGACAGGCCAATGAGCAGTTCTTC

v_call: TRBV5-1
j_call: TRBJ2-5
clone_size: many
d_call: NA
cdr3_aa: CASSLFRETQYF
cdr3_nt: TGCGCCAGCAGCTTATTCAGAGAGACCCAGTACTTC

v_call: TRBV12-3/TRBV12-4
j_call: TRBJ2-3
clone_size: many
d_call: NA
cdr3_aa: CASTRPGRLDTQYF
cdr3_nt: TGTGCCAGCACCCGACCCGGGAGACTGGATACGCAGTATTTT

v_call: TRBV5-1
j_call: TRBJ2-1
clone_size: NA
d_call: TRBD2
cdr3_aa: CASSPSWGTTEDNEQFF
cdr3_nt: TGCGCCAGCAGTCCCAGCTGGGGGACTACAGAAGACAATGAGCAGTTCTTC

v_call: TRBV5-5
j_call: TRBJ1-1
clone_size: NA
d_call: NA
cdr3_aa: CASSWGTTAEAFF
cdr3_nt: TGTGCCAGCAGCTGGGGGACGACAGCTGAAGCTTTCTTT

v_call: TRBV7-8
j_call: TRBJ2-5
clone_size: NA
d_call: NA
cdr3_aa: CASSSLLGGTQYF
cdr3_nt: TGTGCCAGCAGCTCGCTACTAGGGGGGACCCAGTACTTC

v_call: TRBV20-1
j_call: TRBJ1-2
clone_size: many
d_call: TRBD1
cdr3_aa: CSARGPSTGGRNYGYTF
cdr3_nt: TGCAGTGCTAGAGGGCCCTCCACAGGGGGCCGTAACTATGGCTACACCTTC

v_call: TRBV12-3/TRBV12-4
j_call: TRBJ1-1
clone_size: many
d_call: NA
cdr3_aa: CASSFTVNTEAFF
cdr3_nt: TGTGCCAGCAGTTTTACAGTAAACACTGAAGCTTTCTTT

v_call: TRBV20-1
j_call: TRBJ2-4
clone_size: few
d_call: TRBD2
cdr3_aa: CSASNRGTSGTNIQYF
cdr3_nt: TGCAGTGCTAGCAACCGCGGGACTAGCGGCACAAACATTCAGTACTTC

v_call: TRBV29-1
j_call: TRBJ2-1
clone_size: many
d_call: TRBD2
cdr3_aa: CSGRSGRVINEQFF
cdr3_nt: TGCAGCGGACGAAGCGGGAGAGTTATCAATGAGCAGTTCTTC

v_call: TRBV27
j_call: TRBJ2-5
clone_size: NA
d_call: NA
cdr3_aa: CASSFWGQGRQETQYF
cdr3_nt: TGTGCCAGCAGTTTTTGGGGCCAAGGCCGACAAGAGACCCAGTACTTC

v_call: TRBV15
j_call: TRBJ1-2
clone_size: few
d_call: NA
cdr3_aa: CATSSLEIYGYTF
cdr3_nt: TGTGCCACCAGCAGCTTGGAGATCTATGGCTACACCTTC

v_call: TRBV20-1
j_call: TRBJ2-1
clone_size: many
d_call: TRBD2
cdr3_aa: CSRSSGTSGTYNEQFF
cdr3_nt: TGCAGTAGAAGCTCCGGGACTAGCGGGACCTACAATGAGCAGTTCTTC

v_call: TRBV20-1
j_call: TRBJ2-2
clone_size: many
d_call: NA
cdr3_aa: CSARTLGGPGELFF
cdr3_nt: TGCAGTGCCCGTACGCTAGGGGGTCCCGGGGAGCTGTTTTTT

v_call: TRBV21-1
j_call: TRBJ1-6
clone_size: few
d_call: NA
cdr3_aa: CASSASRTTGRGPLHF
cdr3_nt: TGTGCCAGCAGCGCCTCACGGACTACAGGGAGAGGACCCCTCCACTTT

v_call: TRBV5-5
j_call: TRBJ2-2
clone_size: NA
d_call: NA
cdr3_aa: CASSPPLTVSTGELFF
cdr3_nt: TGTGCCAGCAGCCCGCCCCTGACGGTTTCCACCGGGGAGCTGTTTTTT

v_call: TRBV12-3/TRBV12-4
j_call: TRBJ2-2
clone_size: many
d_call: TRBD2
cdr3_aa: CASSLVSGSRTGELFF
cdr3_nt: TGTGCCAGCAGTTTAGTAAGCGGGAGTCGCACCGGGGAGCTGTTTTTT

v_call: TRBV28
j_call: TRBJ2-4
clone_size: NA
d_call: NA
cdr3_aa: CASSFWDPTGNIQYF
cdr3_nt: TGTGCCAGCAGTTTCTGGGACCCAACAGGAAACATTCAGTACTTC

v_call: TRBV5-1
j_call: TRBJ2-1
clone_size: many
d_call: NA
cdr3_aa: CASSFPGDEQFF
cdr3_nt: TGCGCCAGCAGCTTTCCGGGGGATGAGCAGTTCTTC

v_call: TRBV5-1
j_call: TRBJ2-3
clone_size: NA
d_call: NA
cdr3_aa: CASSFSQDTQYF
cdr3_nt: TGCGCCAGCAGCTTTTCTCAAGATACGCAGTATTTT

v_call: TRBV20-1
j_call: TRBJ2-7
clone_size: NA
d_call: NA
cdr3_aa: CSARETSTGYEQYF
cdr3_nt: TGCAGTGCTAGGGAGACTAGCACAGGGTACGAGCAGTACTTC

v_call: TRBV12-3/TRBV12-4
j_call: TRBJ2-1
clone_size: NA
d_call: NA
cdr3_aa: CASRTETTYNEQFF
cdr3_nt: TGTGCCAGCAGGACCGAGACTACCTACAATGAGCAGTTCTTC

v_call: TRBV20-1
j_call: TRBJ2-4
clone_size: many
d_call: NA
cdr3_aa: CSARTSRAEQKDIQYF
cdr3_nt: TGCAGTGCTAGGACTAGTAGAGCCGAGCAAAAGGACATTCAGTACTTC